The rows below give T cell receptor beta chains drawn from one sample of a study of T cell responses to AZD1222 COVID-19 vaccine. The assay was immunoSEQ multiplex PCR, and TCRdb's table has in-frame clones only and misses some. The sample carries some 120,000 clones, around 90% recorded once. This sample comprised peripheral blood, obtained on day 0 of AZD1222 vaccination. All receptors derive from an adult in good health. Each CDR3 is given with its conserved first and last residue. A D gene is named only where the DNA matches it firmly. Size is omitted from some rows. Given values are once, few, many or a class for expanded clones.

-,TRBD1,TRBV7-3,TRBJ2-6,CASSRIQGAAGANVLTF,TGTGCCAGCAGTCGAATCCAGGGGGCCGCTGGGGCCAACGTCCTGACTTTC
-,TRBD1,TRBV7-2,TRBJ2-5,CASSLGTGGMKTQYF,TGTGCCAGCAGCTTGGGGACAGGGGGCATGAAGACCCAGTACTTC
-,TRBD2,TRBV19,TRBJ2-2,CASSLRGTSGGLLRELFF,TGTGCCAGTAGCCTCCGCGGTACTAGCGGGGGGCTTCTAAGGGAGCTGTTTTTT
once,-,TRBV14,TRBJ2-6,CASSQFQGSGANVLTF,TGTGCCAGCAGCCAATTTCAGGGAAGTGGGGCCAACGTCCTGACTTTC
-,-,TRBV20-1,TRBJ1-1,CSARFVAGGSF,-
once,-,TRBV30,TRBJ2-1,CAWSSRGAYSYNEQFF,TGTGCCTGGAGCTCCCGGGGGGCCTACTCCTACAATGAGCAGTTCTTC
-,TRBD1,TRBV3-1/TRBV3-2,TRBJ1-3,CASSPSDRTGNTIYF,TGTGCCAGCAGCCCTTCGGACAGGACTGGAAACACCATATATTTT
-,TRBD1,TRBV28,TRBJ1-6,CASSRGTGGGSPLHF,TGTGCCAGCAGTCGAGGGACAGGGGGGGGATCACCCCTCCACTTT
-,TRBD1,TRBV15,TRBJ2-3,CATSKGRTGGQDTQYF,TGTGCCACCAGCAAAGGGAGGACAGGGGGTCAAGATACGCAGTATTTT
-,-,TRBV12-3/TRBV12-4,TRBJ1-4,CASSLNNEKLFF,TGTGCCAGCAGTTTAAATAATGAAAAACTGTTTTTT
-,-,TRBV6-6,TRBJ1-2,CASTPMGGYGYTF,TGTGCCAGCACCCCGATGGGGGGCTATGGCTACACCTTC
-,-,TRBV28,TRBJ1-3,CASSYSEFSGNTIYF,TGTGCCAGCAGTTACAGCGAATTCTCTGGAAACACCATATATTTT
-,-,TRBV12-3/TRBV12-4,TRBJ2-3,CASSLANTDTQYF,TGTGCCAGCAGTTTAGCCAACACAGATACGCAGTATTTT
-,-,TRBV4-3,TRBJ2-7,CASSQGFEQYF,TGCGCCAGCAGCCAAGGCTTCGAGCAGTACTTC
-,TRBD1,TRBV7-2,TRBJ1-5,CASSTAGTGYQPQHF,TGTGCCAGCAGCACCGCCGGGACAGGGTATCAGCCCCAGCATTTT
-,-,TRBV6-5,TRBJ2-7,CASSYREQGSWEQYF,TGTGCCAGCAGTTACCGGGAGCAGGGCTCTTGGGAGCAGTACTTC
-,TRBD1,TRBV5-4,TRBJ1-1,CASRDRAPGTEAFF,TGTGCCAGCCGGGACAGGGCTCCGGGCACTGAAGCTTTCTTT
-,-,TRBV21-1,TRBJ1-5,CASSKPLLGGCNQPQHF,TGTGCCAGCAGCAAACCTCTTCTGGGGGGGTGCAATCAGCCCCAGCATTTT
-,-,TRBV6-1,TRBJ1-2,CASSEGVGYTF,TGTGCCAGCAGTGAAGGTGTTGGCTACACCTTC
-,-,TRBV12-3/TRBV12-4,TRBJ2-7,CASSLVGREQYF,TGTGCCAGCAGTTTAGTAGGGCGCGAGCAGTACTTC
-,-,TRBV6-5,TRBJ1-1,CASRAVMAAGTEAFF,TGTGCCAGCAGGGCGGTAATGGCGGCTGGGACTGAAGCTTTCTTT
-,-,TRBV6-5,TRBJ1-1,CASSYRGTLAEAFF,TGTGCCAGCAGTTACAGGGGAACACTTGCTGAAGCTTTCTTT
-,-,TRBV11-3,TRBJ2-3,CASSSSSDTQYF,TGTGCCAGCAGCTCCAGCTCAGATACGCAGTATTTT
-,-,TRBV7-2,TRBJ2-7,CASSFYLPSGGFPYEQYF,TGTGCCAGCAGCTTTTATCTTCCGAGCGGAGGCTTCCCCTACGAGCAGTACTTC
-,TRBD1,TRBV7-8,TRBJ1-5,CASSSYRGVSNQPQHF,TGTGCCAGCAGCTCTTACAGGGGTGTGAGCAATCAGCCCCAGCATTTT
-,TRBD1,TRBV5-4,TRBJ2-1,CASSFQGAYNEQFF,TGTGCCAGCAGCTTCCAGGGGGCCTACAATGAGCAGTTCTTC
few,-,TRBV15,TRBJ1-3,CATSPRGYRGNTIYF,TGTGCCACCAGCCCACGGGGGTATCGTGGAAACACCATATATTTT
-,TRBD1,TRBV14,TRBJ1-1,CASTSTGGLTEAFF,TGTGCCAGCACCTCCACAGGGGGACTGACTGAAGCTTTCTTT
-,-,TRBV5-5,TRBJ2-3,CASSLSMVTDTQYF,TGTGCCAGCAGCTTGTCCATGGTGACGGATACGCAGTATTTT
once,-,TRBV5-1,TRBJ2-7,CASSLGLTYEQYF,TGCGCCAGCAGCTTGGGACTAACCTACGAGCAGTACTTC
-,-,TRBV5-1,TRBJ1-2,CASSLGAAYGYTF,TGCGCCAGCAGCTTGGGAGCCGCCTATGGCTACACCTTC
-,-,TRBV24-1,TRBJ2-7,CATSDLEAPYEQYF,TGTGCCACCAGTGATTTAGAGGCACCATACGAGCAGTACTTC
-,-,TRBV10-3,TRBJ1-1,CAISARGGNTEAFF,TGTGCCATCAGCGCCAGGGGAGGAAACACTGAAGCTTTCTTT
-,TRBD1,TRBV2,TRBJ2-7,CASRGAGGDEQYF,TGTGCCAGCAGGGGAGCAGGGGGCGACGAGCAGTACTTC
-,TRBD1,TRBV30,TRBJ1-6,CAWSAQAEGARNSPLHF,TGTGCCTGGAGTGCACAGGCCGAGGGGGCTCGTAATTCACCCCTCCACTTT
-,TRBD1,TRBV19,TRBJ1-2,CASSPRGRDYGYTF,TGTGCCAGTAGTCCAAGGGGGCGCGACTATGGCTACACCTTC
-,TRBD1,TRBV5-1,TRBJ1-3,CASSLYRGENTIYF,TGCGCCAGCAGCTTGTACAGGGGCGAAAACACCATATATTTT
-,-,TRBV6-1,TRBJ1-5,CASSESYNQPQHF,TGTGCCAGCAGTGAATCTTACAATCAGCCCCAGCATTTT
-,TRBD2,TRBV2,TRBJ2-3,CASSWTSGGAVDTQYF,TGTGCCAGCAGTTGGACTAGCGGGGGGGCCGTGGATACGCAGTATTTT
-,-,TRBV6-5,TRBJ2-7,CASSTDLSSYEQYF,TGTGCCAGCAGCACTGACCTTAGCTCCTACGAGCAGTACTTC
-,-,TRBV30,TRBJ2-7,CACRQGSAYEQYF,TGTGCCTGTCGGCAGGGTTCGGCCTACGAGCAGTACTTC
-,TRBD1,TRBV11-2,TRBJ1-6,CASSPGQGYNSPLHF,TGTGCCAGCAGCCCCGGACAGGGTTATAATTCACCCCTCCACTTT
-,-,TRBV19,TRBJ1-5,CASSIWGNQPQHF,TGTGCCAGTAGTATTTGGGGGAATCAGCCCCAGCATTTT
-,-,TRBV2,TRBJ1-2,CASSEMGGSGGYTF,TGTGCCAGCAGTGAAATGGGGGGGTCAGGCGGCTACACCTTC
-,-,TRBV7-9,TRBJ2-2,CASSSSGLNTGELFF,TGTGCCAGCAGCTCCAGCGGGTTGAACACCGGGGAGCTGTTTTTT
-,TRBD1,TRBV19,TRBJ2-1,CASSPLTGGHEQFF,TGTGCCAGTAGTCCGCTGACAGGGGGCCATGAGCAGTTCTTC
-,-,TRBV6-4,TRBJ1-2,CASSDGFYGYTF,TGTGCCAGCAGTGACGGCTTCTATGGCTACACCTTC
-,-,TRBV24-1,TRBJ2-1,CATSDSGPARDEQFF,TGTGCCACCAGTGATTCAGGGCCGGCGAGGGATGAGCAGTTCTTC
once,-,TRBV10-3,TRBJ1-6,CAISEGIGESPLHF,TGTGCCATCAGTGAAGGTATAGGAGAGTCACCCCTCCACTTT
-,-,TRBV7-9,TRBJ1-5,CASSLDWGGTNQPQHF,TGTGCCAGCAGCTTAGATTGGGGCGGAACTAATCAGCCCCAGCATTTT
-,-,TRBV7-9,TRBJ2-3,CASSPRTDTQYF,TGTGCCAGCAGCCCAAGGACAGATACGCAGTATTTT
-,TRBD2,TRBV3-1/TRBV3-2,TRBJ2-3,CASSHGLAPDTQYF,TGTGCCAGCAGCCACGGACTAGCCCCAGATACGCAGTATTTT
-,-,TRBV19,TRBJ1-6,CASSQGALLNSPLHF,TGTGCCAGTAGTCAAGGGGCCCTACTGAATTCACCCCTCCACTTT
-,-,TRBV3-1/TRBV3-2,TRBJ2-7,CASSQGGTATYEQYF,TGTGCCAGCAGCCAAGGGGGGACCGCGACCTACGAGCAGTACTTC
-,-,TRBV6-5,TRBJ2-7,CASRPDAYEQYF,TGTGCCAGCAGGCCGGACGCTTACGAGCAGTACTTC
-,-,TRBV4-1,TRBJ2-5,CASSQVPTSLGTQYF,TGCGCCAGCAGCCAAGTGCCTACCTCCCTAGGGACCCAGTACTTC
-,-,TRBV29-1,TRBJ1-2,CSVTPATSGYTF,TGCAGCGTGACACCGGCGACGAGTGGCTACACCTTC
-,-,TRBV9,TRBJ2-3,CASSVVGGTDTQYF,TGTGCCAGCAGCGTAGTAGGGGGCACAGATACGCAGTATTTT